Following are 26 T cell receptor beta chains from one sample sequenced in a study of technical replicates of blood from a few donors. The assay was immunoSEQ multiplex PCR, and TCRdb's table has in-frame clones only and misses some. The data hold just under 100,000 clones, with approximately 95% observed a single time. The sample was T cells isolated from PBMCs. The receptors were sampled from a human donor in good health.

CDR3 loop: CASSQEIADGELFF. The CDR3 DNA sequence: TGTGCCAGCAGTCAGGAGATAGCGGACGGGGAGCTGTTTTTT. The rearrangement links TRBV14 to TRBJ2-2; maybe TRBD2 (6 bases). Germline loops: CDR1 SGHDN, CDR2 FVKESK. Between the trimmed V and J ends, which lost 6 bases and 7 bases, there was a span of 15 bases. This CDR3 is built from 14 residues.

This chain joins TRBV28 and TRBJ2-1; TRBD2 matches 7 bases. The germline CDR1 and CDR2 sequences are MDHEN and SYDVKM. The trim removed 7 bases at V and 4 bases at J, leaving 13 bases unmatched. The CDR3 runs 16 residues. This CDR3 is CASTLSGVDFYNEQFF. The DNA for the CDR3 is TGTGCCAGCACCTTAAGCGGGGTCGACTTTTACAATGAGCAGTTCTTC.

The chain couples TRBV28 to TRBJ2-7; 9 positions agree with TRBD2. CDR3 size: 17 residues. CDR1 is MDHEN, CDR2 SYDVKM, per germline. V lost 4 bases, J lost 1 base, and 11 bases stayed unmatched. CDR3: CASSSISGSPPSYEQYF. DNA for the CDR3: TGTGCCAGCAGTTCCATTAGCGGGAGCCCGCCGTCCTACGAGCAGTACTTC.

The CDR3 spells CASSEVPGKYGYTF. The CDR3 nucleotides are TGTGCCAGCAGTGAAGTGCCGGGGAAATATGGCTACACCTTC. This chain uses TRBV6-1 with TRBJ1-2, with D unresolved. There are 14 residues in the CDR3. V dropped 1 base and J dropped 5 bases, with 11 bases sitting between them. The germline V gene encodes CDR1 MNHNS and CDR2 SASEGT.

The rearrangement links TRBV29-1 to TRBJ2-6; 9 positions agree with TRBD1. CDR3 size: 16 residues. The germline CDR1 and CDR2 sequences are SQVTM and ANQGSEA. The V and J ends lost 7 bases and 0 bases, in that order; junction bases with no gene match: 7. CDR3: CSATTGGHSGANVLTF. In DNA form, the CDR3 reads TGCAGCGCTACGACAGGGGGACACTCTGGGGCCAACGTCCTGACTTTC.

The CDR3 DNA reads as TGTGCCAGTAACCCCCAGGGTGGGGACACTGAAGCTTTCTTT. It is translated as CASNPQGGDTEAFF. This rearrangement joins TRBV19 to TRBJ1-1; D perhaps matches TRBD1 (5 bases). With 7 bases removed from V and 3 bases from J, the gap between germline ends came to 15 bases. The CDR3 extends over 14 amino acids. Germline CDR1 reads LNHDA; CDR2 reads SQIVND (reference sequence). Using reference TRBV19 and TRBJ1-1 for the parts outside the CDR3, the full variable domain is DGGITQSPKYLFRKEGQNVTLSCEQNLNHDAMYWYRQDPGQGLRLIYYSQIVNDFQKGDIAEGYSVSREKKESFPLTVTSAQKNPTAFYLCASNPQGGDTEAFFGQGTRLTVV.

The rearrangement links TRBV7-3 to TRBJ2-5, with D maybe TRBD2 (5 bases). The CDR3 is 15 residues long. Germline loops: CDR1 SGHTA, CDR2 FQGTGA. V gave up 1 base and J gave up 5 bases, with 14 bases separating them. The CDR3, as DNA: TGTGCCAGCAGCTTAAGCCGGGGATCTTTGGAGACCCAGTACTTC. Translating gives CASSLSRGSLETQYF.

This clone was seen once. V and J are TRBV18 and TRBJ2-7, with 9 bases fitting TRBD1. The CDR3 covers 14 residues. V shed 4 bases, J shed 0 bases, and the junction held 1 base outside the gene matches. Germline loops: CDR1 KGHSH, CDR2 LQKENI. CDR3 loop: CASSLGQGSYEQYF. In DNA, the CDR3 is TGTGCCAGCTCACTGGGACAGGGCTCCTACGAGCAGTACTTC.

The chain recombines TRBV4-1 with TRBJ2-3; 9 bases line up with TRBD2. V shed 1 base, J shed 0 bases, and the junction held 8 bases outside the gene matches. The CDR3 has 18 residues. Germline V CDR1 and CDR2: MGHRA, YSYEKL. The CDR3: CASSQALAGSTSTDTQYF. In DNA, the CDR3 is TGCGCCAGCAGCCAAGCCCTAGCGGGGTCAACTAGCACAGATACGCAGTATTTT.

This chain connects TRBV7-6 to TRBJ2-1, with 7 bases lining up with TRBD2. With V trimmed by 5 bases and J by 7 bases, 17 bases remained unmatched. The CDR3 totals 17 residues. Germline CDR1 is SGHVS and CDR2 is FNYEAQ. CDR3 nucleotides: TGTGCCAGCAGCCCCGGACTAGTGACCTCAGTCCGGAATGAGCAGTTCTTC. This translates into CASSPGLVTSVRNEQFF.

This clone appeared a single time. The J gene is TRBJ2-7, the V gene TRBV7-8; tentative D call: TRBD1 (6 bases). Trimming stripped 1 base from V and 3 bases from J, with 16 bases between. The CDR3 is 16 residues long. CDR1 is SGHVS, CDR2 FQNEAQ, per germline. The chain's CDR3 is CASSLVGVTGSYEQYF. CDR3 nucleotides: TGTGCCAGCAGCTTAGTCGGGGTAACAGGGAGCTACGAGCAGTACTTC.

The chain's CDR3 is CASRLNLDRHTEAFF. The DNA for the CDR3 is TGTGCCAGCAGGCTAAACCTCGACAGACACACTGAAGCTTTCTTT. The chain has TRBV6-1 and TRBJ1-1; D might be TRBD1 (5 bases). Per the germline V gene, CDR1 is MNHNS and CDR2 is SASEGT. This CDR3 contains 15 residues. Trimming removed 6 bases at V and 3 bases at J, with 17 bases between.

The chain couples TRBV5-4 to TRBJ2-7, with 8 positions matching TRBD1. The CDR3 runs to 14 residues. Germline-derived CDR1 and CDR2 are SGHNT and YYREEE (reference sequence). The J segment lost 4 bases and the V segment lost 6 bases, leaving 9 bases of the junction unmatched. The CDR3 coding sequence is TGTGCCAGCACCAAGGACAGGGAAATTTACGAGCAGTACTTC. Its protein product is CASTKDREIYEQYF.

The chain joins TRBV6-1 to TRBJ1-5, with 11 bases lining up with TRBD1. The germline V gene encodes CDR1 MNHNS and CDR2 SASEGT. Trimming cost V 8 bases and J 2 bases; bases outside gene matches: 2. The CDR3 is made up of 14 amino acids. As DNA, the CDR3 is TGTGCCAGCTGGACAGGGGGCGGCAATCAGCCCCAGCATTTT. This codes for CASWTGGGNQPQHF.

As DNA, the CDR3 is TGTGCCAGCAGCGTAAGTTCTAGCTGGCCCCCCACCGGGGAGCTGTTTTTT. Amino acids: CASSVSSSWPPTGELFF. The chain employs TRBV9 and TRBJ2-2; tentatively, D is TRBD2 (5 bases). The CDR3 has 17 amino acids. Germline V gene sequence: CDR1 SGDLS, CDR2 YYNGEE. Trimming pared 1 base from V and 4 bases from J, leaving 17 bases between.

The genes are TRBV5-6 and TRBJ2-1, with 9 bases fitting TRBD1. Looked up from germline, CDR1 is SGHDT and CDR2 is YYEEEE. The CDR3 totals 15 residues. V trimming: 0 bases; J trimming: 9 bases; junction bases outside the gene matches: 7. The DNA for the CDR3 is TGTGCCAGCAGCTTGGGCGGACAGGGGAGGGGTGAGCAGTTCTTC. Translated: CASSLGGQGRGEQFF.

The chain recombines TRBV6-1 with TRBJ2-1; 10 nucleotides agree with TRBD2. The CDR3 consists of 15 residues. CDR1 is MNHNS and CDR2 is SASEGT in the germline V gene. V lost 3 bases to trimming and J lost 10 bases; unmatched junction nucleotides: 9. CDR3 sequence: CASSDGLAGVREQFF. CDR3 nucleotides: TGTGCCAGCAGTGATGGGCTAGCGGGAGTCCGGGAGCAGTTCTTC.

V and J are TRBV27 and TRBJ2-1, with TRBD1 identical over 7 bases. V lost 4 bases and J lost 8; bases outside the gene matches: 11. This CDR3 contains 15 residues. Per germline, CDR1 MNHEY and CDR2 SMNVEV (reference sequence). CDR3 sequence: CASSWGQTMGDEQFF. As DNA, the CDR3 is TGTGCCAGCAGTTGGGGACAGACCATGGGGGATGAGCAGTTCTTC.

This sequence joins TRBV28 and TRBJ1-3; D gene uncertain. The V gene's germline CDR1 is MDHEN and CDR2 SYDVKM. V was pared by 5 bases and J by 1 base, with 9 bases between. The CDR3 is 14 amino acids. This CDR3 is CASSPTSSGNTIYF. DNA of the CDR3: TGTGCCAGCAGTCCCACATCATCTGGAAACACCATATATTTT.

This sequence joins TRBV6-4 and TRBJ2-1; D unresolved. The V gene's germline CDR1 is MRHNA and CDR2 SNTAGT. The V end lost 4 bases, the J end lost 7 bases, and 14 bases lay between the germline ends. The CDR3 is made up of 14 amino acids. The CDR3 loop reads CASSVSLGENEQFF. The CDR3 nucleotides are TGTGCCAGCAGTGTCTCCCTTGGTGAGAATGAGCAGTTCTTC.

The V gene is TRBV4-1, the J gene TRBJ2-2; D is uncertain. The CDR3 covers 15 residues. The germline gives CDR1 MGHRA, CDR2 YSYEKL. V was shortened by 3 bases and J by 2 bases, with 10 bases between the two germline ends. This chain's CDR3 is CASSHMRINTGELFF. Written as DNA, the CDR3 is TGCGCCAGCAGCCATATGAGGATTAACACCGGGGAGCTGTTTTTT.

CDR3 residues: CAGRDRDTEAFF. The CDR3, as DNA: TGTGCCGGTCGGGACAGGGACACTGAAGCTTTCTTT. The chain recombines TRBV6-5 with TRBJ1-1; 9 bases fit TRBD1. Germline CDR1 is MNHEY and CDR2 is SVGAGI. The CDR3 has 12 amino acids. The V gene end was trimmed by 11 bases and the J gene end by 3 bases; junction bases not matched to a gene: 4.

Only one count was recorded for this clone. This chain connects TRBV5-8 to TRBJ2-1; TRBD1 agrees at 9 bases. Germline trimming cut 2 bases from V and 5 bases from J; bases unmatched to any gene: 5. Germline lookup yields CDR1 SGHTS and CDR2 YDEGEE. The CDR3 has 15 residues. The DNA for the CDR3 is TGTGCCAGCAGCTTCTGGGACAGGGATAACAATGAGCAGTTCTTC. This gives the protein CASSFWDRDNNEQFF. The whole variable domain, filled in from reference TRBV5-8 and TRBJ2-1, reads EAGVTQSPTHLIKTRGQQATLRCSPISGHTSVYWYQQALGLGLQFLLWYDEGEERNRGNFPPRFSGRQFPNYSSELNVNALELEDSALYLCASSFWDRDNNEQFFGPGTRLTVL.

This chain uses TRBV18 with TRBJ2-5; D is perhaps TRBD2 (6 bases). The V end lost 3 bases, the J end lost 0 bases, and 11 bases lay between the germline ends. The CDR3 has 15 residues. From germline, CDR1 is KGHSH and CDR2 LQKENI. The CDR3 bases are TGTGCCAGCTCACCGAGGGACTGGTACCAAGAGACCCAGTACTTC. Its translation: CASSPRDWYQETQYF. The complete variable domain, with remaining parts taken from reference TRBV18 and TRBJ2-5, reads NAGVMQNPRHLVRRRGQEARLRCSPMKGHSHVYWYRQLPEEGLKFMVYLQKENIIDESGMPKERFSAEFPKEGPSILRIQQVVRGDSAAYFCASSPRDWYQETQYFGPGTRLLVL.

The chain recombines TRBV4-2 with TRBJ2-1; D is ambiguous. The germline CDR1 and CDR2 sequences are LGHNA and YNFKEQ. The CDR3 covers 14 residues. The germline V and J ends were trimmed by 0 bases and 7 bases, with 10 bases remaining between them. CDR3 DNA sequence: TGTGCCAGCAGCCAAGATCAGGCCAAAAATGAGCAGTTCTTC. Its protein is CASSQDQAKNEQFF.

This clone was detected a few times. The rearrangement uses TRBV7-8 and TRBJ2-7, with a weak D call TRBD2 (5 bases). V lost 1 base, J lost 4 bases, and 14 bases lay in between. The germline CDR1 and CDR2 sequences are SGHVS and FQNEAQ. This CDR3 spans 15 amino acids. In DNA, the CDR3 is TGTGCCAGCAGCTTAGTCGGACGGAGGAGTTACGAGCAGTACTTC. It specifies CASSLVGRRSYEQYF. The full variable domain, its missing parts supplied by reference TRBV7-8 and TRBJ2-7, is GAGVSQSPRYKVAKRGQDVALRCDPISGHVSLFWYQQALGQGPEFLTYFQNEAQLDKSGLPSDRFFAERPEGSVSTLKIQRTQQEDSAVYLCASSLVGRRSYEQYFGPGTRLTVT.